The present T cell receptor beta chain was sequenced within a study of response to subunit inactivated influenza vaccine. General study points: The study's authors posited that every seasonal influenza vaccination enlists few new T cells.

This clonotype was detected only a few times. The antigen is undetermined. This CDR3 region has 14 residues. Per the germline V gene, CDR1 is SGHTA and CDR2 is FQGNSA. Trimming shortened V by 5 bases and J by 9 bases, and 17 bases separated the two germline ends. TCRdb fed the RT-PCR reads into MiXCR, producing one record per CDR3 protein. The profile covers about 580,000 distinct CDR3 sequences, with roughly 15% appearing a single time and over 8.5% taken by the ten largest. The chain joins TRBV7-2 to TRBJ2-1; either TRBD1 or TRBD2 may fit D (6 bases each). The origin of this receptor is a man aged 45-60 years who received an inactivated influenza vaccine. The sample consisted of PBMCs from blood, taken 12 days after vaccination. CDR3 in DNA: TGTGCCAGCAGCCGATCCATAGGGGGGACTGAGCAGTTCTTC. Encoded protein: CASSRSIGGTEQFF.